This T cell receptor beta chain was recorded in a study of cytomegalovirus exposure and HLA in healthy donors. Study-wide findings and caveats: Links to common viral pathogens appeared, in a later analysis, for several of the most significant clusters. An analysis that was carried out later associated about 17,000 TCR beta sequences with HLA alleles at 0.05 false discovery rate. In a later analysis, V- and J-gene trimming of beta chains associated with a DCLRE1C missense variant, replicated independently. Cytomegalovirus association was assigned to about 180 TCR beta chains.

Per germline, CDR1 MDHEN and CDR2 SYDVKM. V shed 3 bases, J shed 2 bases, and the junction held 6 bases outside the gene matches. The CDR3 is made up of 16 amino acids. In regard to this clone: Its specificity is unknown.

The primer mix had 60 Vbeta and 13 Jbeta primers. The repertoire was sequenced with immunoSEQ multiplex PCR; TCRdb's copy has only in-frame clones and lacks some. The table has some 200,000 clones, approximately 70% seen once. The TCR comes from a middle-aged man in good health and CMV-seropositive. The source material was PBMCs. The chain carries TRBV28 and TRBJ2-3; 9 bases fit TRBD1. CDR3 coding DNA: TGTGCCAGCAGTTTTAACAGGGGGCGAGTCACAGATACGCAGTATTTT. This translates into CASSFNRGRVTDTQYF.